A single sample is the source of the 21 T cell receptor beta chains below, sequenced in a study of early T cells in non-severe SARS-CoV-2 infection. TCRdb ran MiXCR on the 5' RACE reads and lists one entry per CDR3 protein. The table includes around 45,000 distinct CDR3 sequences, almost 7.5% detected once. What was sequenced was whole blood. These receptors all stem from an adult who was a healthcare worker with PCR-confirmed SARS-CoV-2 infection or an uninfected control (not recorded which).

There are many counts of this clonotype. The chain couples TRBV7-9 to TRBJ2-2; tentative D call: TRBD1 (5 bases). The CDR3 is 16 amino acids. V lost 5 bases, J lost 0 bases, and 13 bases lay in between. The V gene's germline CDR1 is SEHNR and CDR2 FQNEAQ (reference sequence). The CDR3 here is CASSQTRVANTGELFF. CDR3 bases: TGTGCCAGCAGCCAAACCAGGGTAGCGAACACCGGGGAGCTGTTTTTT.

This clonotype was seen at least ten times. The chain combines TRBV27 with TRBJ2-1, with TRBD2 matching over 7 bases. Germline trimming cut 3 bases from V and 10 bases from J; bases unmatched to any gene: 3. The CDR3 extends over 12 amino acids. Germline CDR1 MNHEY, CDR2 SMNVEV (reference sequence). In DNA, the CDR3 is TGTGCCAGCAGTTTTTTAGCGGGCGAGCAGTTCTTC. Its protein is CASSFLAGEQFF.

The J gene is TRBJ1-2, the V gene TRBV28; possibly TRBD1 for D (5 bases). This CDR3 has 14 amino acids. V was cut by 3 bases and J by 4 bases, with 12 bases left in between. Germline V lookup: CDR1 MDHEN, CDR2 SYDVKM. CDR3 residues: CASSFMGTLYGYTF. In DNA form, the CDR3 reads TGTGCCAGCAGTTTCATGGGGACTCTCTATGGCTACACCTTC.

This clonotype has at least ten counts. The CDR3 sequence is CASSPMGGPDSPLHF. The CDR3, as DNA: TGTGCCAGCAGCCCAATGGGGGGGCCAGATTCACCCCTCCACTTT. This sequence joins TRBV9 and TRBJ1-6, with D possibly being TRBD1 (6 bases). V was trimmed by 4 bases and J by 8 bases, leaving 16 bases between them. Germline CDR1 and CDR2: SGDLS and YYNGEE. The CDR3 has 15 amino acids.

This clonotype was seen many times. V usage is TRBV28 and J usage is TRBJ1-2; D not resolved. The CDR3 sequence is 13 residues long. Germline assignment: CDR1 MDHEN and CDR2 SYDVKM. Trimming took 2 bases from V and 8 from J, leaving 12 bases between them. As DNA, the CDR3 is TGTGCCAGCAGTTTAATCCCTAAGGGAGGCTACACCTTC. Its protein product is CASSLIPKGGYTF.

The chain recombines TRBV4-3 with TRBJ2-3, with 12 bases lining up with TRBD2. Looked up from germline, CDR1 is LGHNA and CDR2 is YSLEER. V gave up 0 bases and J gave up 3 bases; unmatched junction bases: 7. The CDR3 is 18 amino acids. In DNA form, the CDR3 reads TGCGCCAGCAGCCAAGAACTACTAGCGGGGGGAGATACAGATACGCAGTATTTT. As protein: CASSQELLAGGDTDTQYF.

The chain is built from TRBV20-1 and TRBJ2-3; D is uncertain. Trimming left V 0 bases short and J 0 bases short, with 7 bases between. CDR1 is DFQATT and CDR2 is SNEGSKA in the germline V gene (reference sequence). This CDR3 spans 14 amino acids. This CDR3 is CSARDPRSTDTQYF. For the CDR3, the DNA is TGCAGTGCTAGAGATCCCCGGAGCACAGATACGCAGTATTTT.

This clonotype has at least ten counts. The gene calls are TRBV24-1 and TRBJ2-2, with D maybe TRBD1 (6 bases). Trimming pared 4 bases from V and 0 bases from J, leaving 11 bases between. The germline gives CDR1 KGHDR, CDR2 SFDVKD. This CDR3 spans 16 amino acids. The CDR3 DNA reads TGTGCCACCAGTGAAACCGGACAGACGAACACCGGGGAGCTGTTTTTT. Its protein product is CATSETGQTNTGELFF.

The rearrangement joins TRBV7-3 to TRBJ2-6; no clear D. The CDR3 totals 17 residues. The V and J ends lost 1 base and 0 bases respectively, with 10 bases between them. Germline V lookup: CDR1 SGHTA, CDR2 FQGTGA. CDR3 nucleotides: TGTGCCAGCAGCTTAAGTCACCTTAGCTCTGGGGCCAACGTCCTGACTTTC. Amino acids: CASSLSHLSSGANVLTF.

This clonotype was found many times. The chain employs TRBV4-2 and TRBJ1-3; no clear D. Germline V gives CDR1 LGHNA, CDR2 YNFKEQ. Deletions cut 0 bases from V and 0 bases from J, with 3 bases between. The length of the CDR3 is 14 residues. The chain's CDR3 is CASSQEGSGNTIYF. The CDR3 coding sequence is TGTGCCAGCAGCCAAGAAGGCTCTGGAAACACCATATATTTT.

This chain links TRBV20-1 with TRBJ2-7, with D perhaps matching TRBD1 or TRBD2 (5 bases each). V was cut by 5 bases and J by 3 bases, with 14 bases left in between. Germline V lookup: CDR1 DFQATT, CDR2 SNEGSKA (reference sequence). The CDR3 runs to 13 residues. The CDR3, as DNA: TGCAGTGCTTCGGGACCTACCTTCTACGAGCAGTACTTC. Translated: CSASGPTFYEQYF.

In its sample, this clonotype was seen many times. V is TRBV27 and J is TRBJ2-3; D is ambiguous. The V gene's germline CDR1 is MNHEY and CDR2 SMNVEV (reference sequence). This CDR3 spans 13 amino acids. Trimming took 2 bases from V and 4 from J, leaving 7 bases between them. Written as DNA, the CDR3 is TGTGCCAGCAGTTTAAGAGACTCAGATACGCAGTATTTT. This translates into CASSLRDSDTQYF.

This clonotype was detected ten times or more. This chain connects TRBV7-2 to TRBJ1-5; TRBD1 is a possible D gene (6 bases). This CDR3 region has 14 residues. Trimming pared 3 bases from V and 8 bases from J, leaving 14 bases between. CDR1 and CDR2 from the germline V gene are SGHTA and FQGNSA. The CDR3 DNA reads TGTGCCAGCAGCTTGGTTCAGGGGAGTAAGCCCCAGCATTTT. The encoded protein is CASSLVQGSKPQHF.

Only a few counts were recorded for this clonotype. The chain couples TRBV3-1 to TRBJ1-3; D gene unclear. Trimming pared 4 bases from V and 0 bases from J, leaving 10 bases between. The CDR3 runs 15 residues. The germline V gene encodes CDR1 LGHDT and CDR2 YNNKEL (reference sequence). CDR3 coding DNA: TGTGCCAGCAGCCGGTTAAGAAGCTCTGGAAACACCATATATTTT. It yields the protein CASSRLRSSGNTIYF.

This clonotype was seen only a few times. The CDR3 sequence is CSARGPNQPQHF. CDR3 nucleotides: TGCAGTGCTAGAGGTCCGAATCAGCCCCAGCATTTT. The V gene is TRBV20-1, the J gene TRBJ1-5; D gene uncertain. Germline V gene sequence: CDR1 DFQATT, CDR2 SNEGSKA (reference sequence). This CDR3 spans 12 amino acids. V was clipped by 1 base and J by 4 bases, with 5 bases between them.

This clonotype was seen at least ten times. V usage is TRBV27 and J usage is TRBJ1-2; D remains unclear. CDR1 and CDR2 (germline): MNHEY, SMNVEV (reference sequence). Between the trimmed V and J ends, which lost 10 bases and 4 bases, there was a span of 13 bases. This CDR3 comprises 12 residues. CDR3 bases: TGTGCCACGATGGACCGAGCCTATGGCTACACCTTC. Translated: CATMDRAYGYTF.

This chain connects TRBV2 to TRBJ2-1, with D possibly being TRBD2 (5 bases). Per germline, CDR1 SNHLY and CDR2 FYNNEI. The CDR3 consists of 13 residues. V dropped 4 bases and J dropped 8 bases, with 12 bases sitting between them. CDR3 nucleotide sequence: TGTGCCAGCAGTGCAAATTCAGCGGATGAGCAGTTCTTC. Its translation is CASSANSADEQFF. Variable domain in full (rest from reference TRBV2 and TRBJ2-1): EPEVTQTPSHQVTQMGQEVILRCVPISNHLYFYWYRQILGQKVEFLVSFYNNEISEKSEIFDDQFSVERPDGSNFTLKIRSTKLEDSAMYFCASSANSADEQFFGPGTRLTVL.

This clonotype was picked up one time. This may be a read error, as it is one base from a much larger clone. The chain employs TRBV11-1 and TRBJ2-7; 7 nucleotides match TRBD1. Germline V gene sequence: CDR1 SGHAT, CDR2 FQDESV (reference sequence). This CDR3 region has 13 residues. CDR3 nucleotide sequence: TGTGTCAGCAGCCCCTCAACAGGGGACGAGCAGTACTTC. Protein product: CVSSPSTGDEQYF.

The chain is built from TRBV21-1 and TRBJ2-7; the table's TRBD1 call for D was not verified on the DNA. TRBV21-1 is a pseudogene locus. The CDR3 spans 15 residues. CDR3: CASSLSTGGSYEQYF. As DNA, the CDR3 is TGTGCCAGCAGCCTCTCGACAGGCGGCTCCTACGAGCAGTACTTC.

This clonotype was picked up many times. The chain recombines TRBV20-1 with TRBJ1-3, with D possibly TRBD1 on 6 matching bases. The length of the CDR3 is 16 residues. V lost 0 bases to trimming and J lost 1 base, with 13 bases between them. Germline CDR1 DFQATT, CDR2 SNEGSKA (reference sequence). CDR3 nucleotides: TGCAGTGCTAGAGAGGTCTTAAGGGGGTCTGGAAACACCATATATTTT. The encoded protein is CSAREVLRGSGNTIYF.

The V gene is TRBV28, the J gene TRBJ2-4, with D tentatively TRBD2 (5 bases). In germline, CDR1 is MDHEN, CDR2 SYDVKM. V was pared by 4 bases and J by 3 bases, with 10 bases between. This CDR3 comprises 14 residues. CDR3 coding DNA: TGTGCCAGCAGTTGGGGAGCCGTCAAAAACATTCAGTACTTC. This gives the protein CASSWGAVKNIQYF.